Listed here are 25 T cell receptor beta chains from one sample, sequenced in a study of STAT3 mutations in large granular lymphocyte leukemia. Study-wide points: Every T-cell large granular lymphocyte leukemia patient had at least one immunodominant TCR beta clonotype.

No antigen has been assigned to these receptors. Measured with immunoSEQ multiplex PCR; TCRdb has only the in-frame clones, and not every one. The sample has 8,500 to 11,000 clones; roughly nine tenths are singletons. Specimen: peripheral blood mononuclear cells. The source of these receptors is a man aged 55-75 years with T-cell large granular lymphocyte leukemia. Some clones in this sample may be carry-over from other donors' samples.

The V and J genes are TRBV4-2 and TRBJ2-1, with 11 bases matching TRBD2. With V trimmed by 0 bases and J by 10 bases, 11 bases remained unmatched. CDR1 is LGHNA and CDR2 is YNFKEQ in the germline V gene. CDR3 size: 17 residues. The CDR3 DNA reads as TGTGCCAGCAGCCAAGATTTTAGCGGGAGGGCCTCAGGCGAGCAGTTCTTC. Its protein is CASSQDFSGRASGEQFF.

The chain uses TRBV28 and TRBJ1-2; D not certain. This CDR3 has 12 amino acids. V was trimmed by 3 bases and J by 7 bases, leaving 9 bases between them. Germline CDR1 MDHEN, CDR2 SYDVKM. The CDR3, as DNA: TGTGCCAGCAGTTTTAGCCCCGCTGGCTACACCTTC. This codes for CASSFSPAGYTF.

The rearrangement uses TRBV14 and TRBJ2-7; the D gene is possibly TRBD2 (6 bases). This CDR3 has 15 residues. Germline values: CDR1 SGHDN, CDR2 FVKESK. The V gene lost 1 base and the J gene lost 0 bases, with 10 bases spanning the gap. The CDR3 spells CASSQGSGPSYEQYF. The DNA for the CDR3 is TGTGCCAGCAGCCAAGGTAGCGGTCCCTCCTACGAGCAGTACTTC.

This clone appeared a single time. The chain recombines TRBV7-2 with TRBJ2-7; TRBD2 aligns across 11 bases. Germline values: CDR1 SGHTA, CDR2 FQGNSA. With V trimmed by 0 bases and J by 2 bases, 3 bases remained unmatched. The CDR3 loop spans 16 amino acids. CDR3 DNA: TGTGCCAGCAGCTTAGCGTCGACTAGCGGGACCTACGAGCAGTACTTC. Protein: CASSLASTSGTYEQYF.

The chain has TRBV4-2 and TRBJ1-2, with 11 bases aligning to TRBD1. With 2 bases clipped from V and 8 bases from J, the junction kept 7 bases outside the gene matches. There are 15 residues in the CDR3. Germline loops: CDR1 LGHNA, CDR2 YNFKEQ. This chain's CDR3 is CASSQPTGTGGGYTF. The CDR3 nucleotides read TGTGCCAGCAGCCAACCTACCGGGACAGGGGGAGGCTACACCTTC.

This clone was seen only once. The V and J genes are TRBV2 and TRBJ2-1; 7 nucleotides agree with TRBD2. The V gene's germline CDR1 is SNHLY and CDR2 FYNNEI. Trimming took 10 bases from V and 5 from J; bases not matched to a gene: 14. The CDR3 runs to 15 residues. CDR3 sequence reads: CATRSTAGIHNEQFF. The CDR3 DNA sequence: TGTGCCACCCGATCAACAGCGGGAATCCACAATGAGCAGTTCTTC.

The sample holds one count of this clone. The CDR3 DNA reads as TGTGCCAGCAGCCACCCCCCGGGGAACAGCGACAATCAGCCCCAGCATTTT. The encoded protein is CASSHPPGNSDNQPQHF. The rearrangement uses TRBV4-2 and TRBJ1-5; D unresolved. Germline CDR1 LGHNA, CDR2 YNFKEQ. This CDR3 comprises 17 residues. V dropped 3 bases and J dropped 3 bases, with 18 bases sitting between them.

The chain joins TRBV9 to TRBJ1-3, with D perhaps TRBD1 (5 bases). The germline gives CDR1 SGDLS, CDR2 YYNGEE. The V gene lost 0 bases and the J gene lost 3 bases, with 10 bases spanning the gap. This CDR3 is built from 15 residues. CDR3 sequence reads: CASSVAGRDGNTIYF. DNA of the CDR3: TGTGCCAGCAGCGTAGCCGGCAGGGATGGAAACACCATATATTTT. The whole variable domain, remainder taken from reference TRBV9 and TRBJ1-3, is DSGVTQTPKHLITATGQRVTLRCSPRSGDLSVYWYQQSLDQGLQFLIQYYNGEERAKGNILERFSAQQFPDLHSELNLSSLELGDSALYFCASSVAGRDGNTIYFGEGSWLTVV.

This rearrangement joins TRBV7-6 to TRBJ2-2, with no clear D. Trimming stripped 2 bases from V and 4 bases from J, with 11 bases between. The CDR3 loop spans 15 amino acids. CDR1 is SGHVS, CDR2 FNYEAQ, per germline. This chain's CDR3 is CASSLSLVGTGELFF. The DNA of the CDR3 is TGTGCCAGCAGCTTAAGCCTAGTTGGCACCGGGGAGCTGTTTTTT.

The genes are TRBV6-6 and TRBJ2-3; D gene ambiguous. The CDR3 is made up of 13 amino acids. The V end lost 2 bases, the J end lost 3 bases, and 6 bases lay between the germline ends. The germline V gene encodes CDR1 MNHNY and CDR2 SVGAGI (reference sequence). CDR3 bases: TGTGCCAGCAGTTACCCCGGGACAGATACGCAGTATTTT. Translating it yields CASSYPGTDTQYF.

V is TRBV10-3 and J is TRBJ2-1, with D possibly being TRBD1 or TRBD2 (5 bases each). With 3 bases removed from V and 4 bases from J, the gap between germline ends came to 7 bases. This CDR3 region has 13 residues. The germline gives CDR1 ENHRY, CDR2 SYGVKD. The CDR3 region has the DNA TGTGCCATCAGTGACGGGGCTTACAATGAGCAGTTCTTC. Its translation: CAISDGAYNEQFF.

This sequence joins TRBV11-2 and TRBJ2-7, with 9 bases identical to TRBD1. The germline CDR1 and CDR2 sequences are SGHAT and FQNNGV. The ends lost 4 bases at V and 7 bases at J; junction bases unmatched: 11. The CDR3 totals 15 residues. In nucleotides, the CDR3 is TGTGCCAGCAGCTCGATCAGGACAGGGGCCTGGGAGCAGTACTTC. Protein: CASSSIRTGAWEQYF. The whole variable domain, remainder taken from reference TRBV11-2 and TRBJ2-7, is EAGVAQSPRYKIIEKRQSVAFWCNPISGHATLYWYQQILGQGPKLLIQFQNNGVVDDSQLPKDRFSAERLKGVDSTLKIQPAKLEDSAVYLCASSSIRTGAWEQYFGPGTRLTVT.

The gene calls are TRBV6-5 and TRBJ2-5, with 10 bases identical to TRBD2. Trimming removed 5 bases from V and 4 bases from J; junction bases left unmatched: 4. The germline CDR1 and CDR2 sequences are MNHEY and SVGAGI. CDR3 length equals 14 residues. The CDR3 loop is CASSKAGGPETQYF. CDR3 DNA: TGTGCCAGCAGTAAAGCGGGAGGGCCAGAGACCCAGTACTTC.

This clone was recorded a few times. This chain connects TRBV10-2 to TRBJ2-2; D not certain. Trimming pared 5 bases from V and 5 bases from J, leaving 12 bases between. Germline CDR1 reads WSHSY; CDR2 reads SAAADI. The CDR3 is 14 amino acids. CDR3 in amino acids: CASSSPIMTGELFF. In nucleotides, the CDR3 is TGCGCCAGCAGTTCGCCAATTATGACCGGGGAGCTGTTTTTT.

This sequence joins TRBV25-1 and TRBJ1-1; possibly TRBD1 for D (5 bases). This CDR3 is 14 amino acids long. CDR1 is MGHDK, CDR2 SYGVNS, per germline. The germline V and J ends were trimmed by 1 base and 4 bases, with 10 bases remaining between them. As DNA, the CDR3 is TGTGCCAGCAGTGAATCATCGGGGGGCACTGAAGCTTTCTTT. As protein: CASSESSGGTEAFF.

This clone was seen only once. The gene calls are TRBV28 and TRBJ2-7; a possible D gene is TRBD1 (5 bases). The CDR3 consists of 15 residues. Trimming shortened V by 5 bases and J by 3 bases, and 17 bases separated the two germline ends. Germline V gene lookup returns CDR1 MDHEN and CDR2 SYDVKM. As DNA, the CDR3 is TGTGCCAGCAGTACCCCCGGTGGCAGGGTCTACGAGCAGTACTTC. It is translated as CASSTPGGRVYEQYF.

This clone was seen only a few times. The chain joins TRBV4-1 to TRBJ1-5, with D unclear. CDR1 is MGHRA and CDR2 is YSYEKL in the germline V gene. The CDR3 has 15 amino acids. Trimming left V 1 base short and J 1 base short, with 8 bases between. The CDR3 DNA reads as TGCGCCAGCAGCCAAGTAGGAACGAGCAATCAGCCCCAGCATTTT. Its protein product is CASSQVGTSNQPQHF.

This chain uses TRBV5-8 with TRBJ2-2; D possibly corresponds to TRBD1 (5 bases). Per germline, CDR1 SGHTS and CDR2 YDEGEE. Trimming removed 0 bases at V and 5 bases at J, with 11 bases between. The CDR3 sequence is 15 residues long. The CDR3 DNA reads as TGTGCCAGCAGCTTGGAAGGGGCGCTGACCGGGGAGCTGTTTTTT. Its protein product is CASSLEGALTGELFF.

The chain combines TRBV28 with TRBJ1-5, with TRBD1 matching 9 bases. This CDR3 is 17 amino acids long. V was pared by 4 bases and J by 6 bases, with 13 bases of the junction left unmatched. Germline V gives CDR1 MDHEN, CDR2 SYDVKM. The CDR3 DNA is TGTGCCAGCAGTTCCGGGACAGGGATCCTCTTTGGTCAGCCCCAGCATTTT. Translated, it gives CASSSGTGILFGQPQHF.

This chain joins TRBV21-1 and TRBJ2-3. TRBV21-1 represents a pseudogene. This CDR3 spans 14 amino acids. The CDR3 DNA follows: TGTGCCAGCAGCAAAATCCCCCGCACAGATACGCAGTATTTT. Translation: CASSKIPRTDTQYF.

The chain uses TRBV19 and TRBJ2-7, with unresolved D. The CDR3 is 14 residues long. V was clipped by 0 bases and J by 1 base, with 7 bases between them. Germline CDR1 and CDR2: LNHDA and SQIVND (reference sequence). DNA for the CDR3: TGTGCCAGTAGTATAGACAGGCTTTCCTACGAGCAGTACTTC. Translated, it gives CASSIDRLSYEQYF.

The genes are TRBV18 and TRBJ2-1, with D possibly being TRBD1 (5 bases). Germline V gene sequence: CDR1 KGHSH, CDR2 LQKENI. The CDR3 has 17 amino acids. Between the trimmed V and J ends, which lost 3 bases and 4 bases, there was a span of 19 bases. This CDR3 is CASSPLIGQSLYNEQFF. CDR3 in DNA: TGTGCCAGCTCACCCCTTATCGGACAATCGTTGTACAATGAGCAGTTCTTC.

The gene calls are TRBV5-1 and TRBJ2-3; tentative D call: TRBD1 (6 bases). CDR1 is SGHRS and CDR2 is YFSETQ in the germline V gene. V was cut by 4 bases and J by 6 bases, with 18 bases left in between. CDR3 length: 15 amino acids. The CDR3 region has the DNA TGCGCCAGCAGCGATCCTCAGGGGTCTGGGGATACGCAGTATTTT. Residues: CASSDPQGSGDTQYF.

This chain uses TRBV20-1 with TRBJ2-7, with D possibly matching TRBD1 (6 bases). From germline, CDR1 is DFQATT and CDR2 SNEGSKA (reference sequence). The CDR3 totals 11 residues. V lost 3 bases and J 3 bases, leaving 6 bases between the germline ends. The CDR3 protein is CSARTGYEQYF. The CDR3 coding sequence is TGCAGTGCTAGGACAGGCTACGAGCAGTACTTC.

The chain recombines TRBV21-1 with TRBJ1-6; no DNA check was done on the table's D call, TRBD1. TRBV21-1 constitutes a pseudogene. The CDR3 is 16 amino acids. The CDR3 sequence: CASPRDRRGPNSPLHF. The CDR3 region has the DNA TGTGCCAGTCCCCGGGACAGACGGGGGCCTAATTCACCCCTCCACTTT.